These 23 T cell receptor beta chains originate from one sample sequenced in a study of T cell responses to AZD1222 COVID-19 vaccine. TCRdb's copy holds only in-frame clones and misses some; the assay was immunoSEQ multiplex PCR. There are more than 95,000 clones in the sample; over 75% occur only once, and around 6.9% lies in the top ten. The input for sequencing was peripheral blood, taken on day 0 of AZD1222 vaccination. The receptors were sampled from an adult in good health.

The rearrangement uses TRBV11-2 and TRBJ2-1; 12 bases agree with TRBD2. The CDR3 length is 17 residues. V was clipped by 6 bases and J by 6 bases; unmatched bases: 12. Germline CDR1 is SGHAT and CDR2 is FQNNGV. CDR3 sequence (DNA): TGTGCCAGCAGGCAATTTCGGACTAGCGGGAAAGGCAATGAGCAGTTCTTC. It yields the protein CASRQFRTSGKGNEQFF.

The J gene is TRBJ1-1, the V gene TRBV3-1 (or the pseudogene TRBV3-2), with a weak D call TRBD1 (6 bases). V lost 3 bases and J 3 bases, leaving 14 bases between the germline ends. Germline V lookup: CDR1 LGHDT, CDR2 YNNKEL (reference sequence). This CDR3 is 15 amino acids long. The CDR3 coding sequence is TGTGCCAGCAGCCATTCCCAGGGGCCATACACTGAAGCTTTCTTT. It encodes CASSHSQGPYTEAFF.

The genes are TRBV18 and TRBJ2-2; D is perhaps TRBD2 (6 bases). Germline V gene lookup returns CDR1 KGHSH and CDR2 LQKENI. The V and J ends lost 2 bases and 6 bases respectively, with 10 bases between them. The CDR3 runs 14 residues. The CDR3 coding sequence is TGTGCCAGCTCACCATATGGAGGGCCCGGGGAGCTGTTTTTT. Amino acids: CASSPYGGPGELFF.

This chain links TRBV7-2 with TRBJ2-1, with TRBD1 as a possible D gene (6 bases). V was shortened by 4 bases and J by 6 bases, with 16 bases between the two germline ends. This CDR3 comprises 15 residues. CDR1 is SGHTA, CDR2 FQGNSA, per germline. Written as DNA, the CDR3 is TGTGCCAGCAGCTCCTCGGGACAACGACTCAATGAGCAGTTCTTC. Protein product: CASSSSGQRLNEQFF.

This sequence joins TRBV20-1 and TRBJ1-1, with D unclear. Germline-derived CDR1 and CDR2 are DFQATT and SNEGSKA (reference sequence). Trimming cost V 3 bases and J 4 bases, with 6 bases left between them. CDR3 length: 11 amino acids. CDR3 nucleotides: TGCAGTGCTAGTCGGAGCACTGAAGCTTTCTTT. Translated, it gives CSASRSTEAFF.

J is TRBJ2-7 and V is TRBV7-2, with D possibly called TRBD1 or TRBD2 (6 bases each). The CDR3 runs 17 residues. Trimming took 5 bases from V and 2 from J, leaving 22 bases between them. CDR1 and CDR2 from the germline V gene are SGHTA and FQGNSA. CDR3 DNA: TGTGCCAGCAGCCAAATAGCGGCCGGGAAGGGGGCCTACGAGCAGTACTTC. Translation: CASSQIAAGKGAYEQYF.

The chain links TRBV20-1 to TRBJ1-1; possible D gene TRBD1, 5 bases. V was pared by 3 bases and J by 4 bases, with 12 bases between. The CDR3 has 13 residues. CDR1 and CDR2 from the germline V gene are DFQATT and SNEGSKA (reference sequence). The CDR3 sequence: CSASGAGGTEAFF. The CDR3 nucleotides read TGCAGTGCTAGTGGGGCGGGGGGCACTGAAGCTTTCTTT.

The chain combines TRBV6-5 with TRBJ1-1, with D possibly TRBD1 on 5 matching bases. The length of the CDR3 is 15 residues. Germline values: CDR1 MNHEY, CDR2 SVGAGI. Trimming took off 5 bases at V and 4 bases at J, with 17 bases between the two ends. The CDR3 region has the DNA TGTGCCAGCAGTCCCGGGGGGTCCTGGGCCACTGAAGCTTTCTTT. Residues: CASSPGGSWATEAFF.

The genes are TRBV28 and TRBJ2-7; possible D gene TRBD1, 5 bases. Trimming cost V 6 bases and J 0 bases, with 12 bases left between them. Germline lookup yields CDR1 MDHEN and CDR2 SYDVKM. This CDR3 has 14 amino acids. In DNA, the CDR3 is TGTGCCAGCAGCTCCTTAGGGGTCTCCTACGAGCAGTACTTC. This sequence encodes CASSSLGVSYEQYF.

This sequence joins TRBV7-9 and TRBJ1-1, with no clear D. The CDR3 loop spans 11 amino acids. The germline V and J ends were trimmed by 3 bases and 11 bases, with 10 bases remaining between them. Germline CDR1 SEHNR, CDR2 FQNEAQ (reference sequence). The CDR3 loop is CASSLPGWAFF. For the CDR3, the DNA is TGTGCCAGCAGCTTGCCGGGTTGGGCTTTCTTT.

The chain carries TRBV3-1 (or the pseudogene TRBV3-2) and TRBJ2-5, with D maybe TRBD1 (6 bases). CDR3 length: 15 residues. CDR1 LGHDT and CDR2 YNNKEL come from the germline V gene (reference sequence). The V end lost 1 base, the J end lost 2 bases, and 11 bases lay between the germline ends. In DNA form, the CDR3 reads TGTGCCAGCAGCCAAGGTAGGACAGAACAAGAGACCCAGTACTTC. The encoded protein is CASSQGRTEQETQYF.

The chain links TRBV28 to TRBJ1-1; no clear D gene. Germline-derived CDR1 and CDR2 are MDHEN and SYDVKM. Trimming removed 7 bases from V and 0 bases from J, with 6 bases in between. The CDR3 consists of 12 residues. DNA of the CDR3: TGTGCCAGCACTCTAATGAACACTGAAGCTTTCTTT. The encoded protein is CASTLMNTEAFF.

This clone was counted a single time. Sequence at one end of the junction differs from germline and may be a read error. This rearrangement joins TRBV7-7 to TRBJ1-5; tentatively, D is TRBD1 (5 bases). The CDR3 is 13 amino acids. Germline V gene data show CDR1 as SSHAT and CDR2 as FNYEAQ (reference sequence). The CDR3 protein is CASSEGFGQPQHF. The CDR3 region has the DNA TGTGCTAGCAGCGAGGGGTTCGGACAGCCCCAGCATTTT.

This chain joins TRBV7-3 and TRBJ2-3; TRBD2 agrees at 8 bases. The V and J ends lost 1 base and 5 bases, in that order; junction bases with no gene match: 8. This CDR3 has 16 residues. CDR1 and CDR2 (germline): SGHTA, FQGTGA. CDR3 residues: CASSLMAREGLDTQYF. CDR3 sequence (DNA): TGTGCCAGCAGCTTAATGGCCCGGGAGGGTTTAGATACGCAGTATTTT.

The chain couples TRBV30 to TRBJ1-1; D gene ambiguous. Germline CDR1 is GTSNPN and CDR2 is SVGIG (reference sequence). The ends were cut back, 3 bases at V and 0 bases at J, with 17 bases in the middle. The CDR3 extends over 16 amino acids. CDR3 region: CAWSPLTAGMNTEAFF. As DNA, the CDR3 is TGTGCCTGGAGCCCCTTAACTGCCGGGATGAACACTGAAGCTTTCTTT.

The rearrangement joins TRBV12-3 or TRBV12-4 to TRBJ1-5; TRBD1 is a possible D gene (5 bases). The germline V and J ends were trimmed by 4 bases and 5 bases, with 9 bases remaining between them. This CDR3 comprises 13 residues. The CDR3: CASSSRADQPQHF. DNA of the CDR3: TGTGCCAGCAGTTCCAGGGCGGATCAGCCCCAGCATTTT.

The CDR3 is CASSSGRVTGELFF. DNA for the CDR3: TGCGCCAGCAGTAGCGGGAGGGTCACCGGGGAGCTGTTTTTT. This chain uses TRBV10-1 with TRBJ2-2; 10 nucleotides line up with TRBD2. CDR1 is WNHNN and CDR2 is SYGVQD in the germline V gene (reference sequence). The CDR3 sequence is 14 residues long. Germline trimming cut 5 bases from V and 4 bases from J; bases unmatched to any gene: 1.

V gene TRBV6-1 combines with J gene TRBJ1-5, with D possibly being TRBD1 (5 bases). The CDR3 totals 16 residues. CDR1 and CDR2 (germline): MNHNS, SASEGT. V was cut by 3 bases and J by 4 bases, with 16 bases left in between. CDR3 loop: CASSDRGGRGNQPQHF. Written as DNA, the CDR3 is TGTGCCAGCAGTGATCGGGGGGGGAGAGGGAATCAGCCCCAGCATTTT.

CDR3 nucleotides: TGCGCCAGCGCAGTACGGGGTTACGGCACAGATACGCAGTATTTT. Protein product: CASAVRGYGTDTQYF. The rearrangement uses TRBV5-1 and TRBJ2-3, with D possibly matching TRBD2 (5 bases). V dropped 7 bases and J dropped 1 base, with 16 bases sitting between them. Germline loops: CDR1 SGHRS, CDR2 YFSETQ. The CDR3 is 15 amino acids.

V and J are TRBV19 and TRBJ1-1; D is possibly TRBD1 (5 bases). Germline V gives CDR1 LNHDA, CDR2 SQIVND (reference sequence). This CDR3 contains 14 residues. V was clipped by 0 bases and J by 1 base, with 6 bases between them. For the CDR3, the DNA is TGTGCCAGTAGTATAGATGGACAGAACACTGAAGCTTTCTTT. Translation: CASSIDGQNTEAFF. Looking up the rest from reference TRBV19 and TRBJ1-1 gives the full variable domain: DGGITQSPKYLFRKEGQNVTLSCEQNLNHDAMYWYRQDPGQGLRLIYYSQIVNDFQKGDIAEGYSVSREKKESFPLTVTSAQKNPTAFYLCASSIDGQNTEAFFGQGTRLTVV.

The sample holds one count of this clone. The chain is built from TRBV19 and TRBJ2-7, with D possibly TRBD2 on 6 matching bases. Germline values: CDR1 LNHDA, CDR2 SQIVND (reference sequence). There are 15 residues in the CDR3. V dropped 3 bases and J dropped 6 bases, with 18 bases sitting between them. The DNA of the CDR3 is TGTGCCAGTAGTATCGGGGGAACACCCGTGGCCGAGCAGTACTTC. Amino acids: CASSIGGTPVAEQYF.

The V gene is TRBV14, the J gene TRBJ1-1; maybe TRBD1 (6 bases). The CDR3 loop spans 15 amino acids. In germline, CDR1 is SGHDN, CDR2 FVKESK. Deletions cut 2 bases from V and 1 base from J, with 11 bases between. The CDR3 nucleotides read TGTGCCAGCAGCCAATCACAGGGAACGAACACTGAAGCTTTCTTT. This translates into CASSQSQGTNTEAFF. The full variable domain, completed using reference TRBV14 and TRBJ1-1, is EAGVTQFPSHSVIEKGQTVTLRCDPISGHDNLYWYRRVMGKEIKFLLHFVKESKQDESGMPNNRFLAERTGGTYSTLKVQPAELEDSGVYFCASSQSQGTNTEAFFGQGTRLTVV.

The CDR3 bases are TGTGCCAGCAGCAAACAGGGCGAGAGGGGCTACACCTTC. Translating gives CASSKQGERGYTF. The chain is built from TRBV7-9 and TRBJ1-2; tentative D call: TRBD1 (6 bases). Looked up from germline, CDR1 is SEHNR and CDR2 is FQNEAQ (reference sequence). The CDR3 sequence is 13 residues long. The V and J ends lost 5 bases and 8 bases respectively, with 15 bases between them.